Shown below are 15 T cell receptor beta chains from a single sample sequenced in a study of control samples from healthy donors and cancer patients. Using immunoSEQ multiplex PCR, the repertoire was profiled, and TCRdb retains in-frame clones only, with some absent. In the table there are tens of thousands of clones, roughly 85% of which are singletons. Sequencing was carried out using blood. These receptors were collected from a man aged 60 to 69 in good health.

This clone has a single count. The chain employs TRBV5-1 and TRBJ2-7; D not certain. Trimming pared 3 bases from V and 2 bases from J, leaving 9 bases between. Germline CDR1 reads SGHRS; CDR2 reads YFSETQ. The length of the CDR3 is 13 residues. The DNA for the CDR3 is TGCGCCAGCAGCTACCCAGGTACCTACGAGCAGTACTTC. This sequence encodes CASSYPGTYEQYF.

This clone was seen a single time. This specimen includes other DNA sequences encoding the same CDR3. The CDR3 nucleotides read TGTGCCAGCAGTTACAGGGGACAAGAGACCCAGTACTTC. This codes for CASSYRGQETQYF. The chain combines TRBV6-6 with TRBJ2-5; TRBD1 is a possible D gene (5 bases). Per the germline V gene, CDR1 is MNHNY and CDR2 is SVGAGI (reference sequence). V was cut by 2 bases and J by 2 bases, with 6 bases left in between. This CDR3 comprises 13 residues.

The chain combines TRBV5-1 with TRBJ1-1; no firm D call. This CDR3 is built from 13 residues. V lost 4 bases and J 1 base, leaving 8 bases between the germline ends. Germline lookup yields CDR1 SGHRS and CDR2 YFSETQ. The CDR3 spells CASSKDWNTEAFF. The CDR3 DNA reads as TGCGCCAGCAGCAAAGACTGGAACACTGAAGCTTTCTTT.

This sequence joins TRBV28 and TRBJ1-5; TRBD1 aligns across 7 bases. In germline, CDR1 is MDHEN, CDR2 SYDVKM. There are 15 residues in the CDR3. The V gene end was trimmed by 6 bases and the J gene end by 1 base; junction bases not matched to a gene: 6. The CDR3 DNA reads as TGTGCCAGCAGCCCAACAGGGGTCAGCAATCAGCCCCAGCATTTT. Amino acids: CASSPTGVSNQPQHF.

J is TRBJ1-3 and V is TRBV18; D is possibly TRBD1 (5 bases). Trimming took off 6 bases at V and 4 bases at J, with 13 bases between the two ends. The CDR3 has 14 residues. The germline CDR1 and CDR2 sequences are KGHSH and LQKENI. CDR3 amino acids: CASSKRDVGNTIYF. The CDR3 nucleotides read TGTGCCAGCTCTAAACGGGACGTCGGAAACACCATATATTTT.

This chain links TRBV30 with TRBJ2-7; tentative D call: TRBD2 (6 bases). The V gene's germline CDR1 is GTSNPN and CDR2 SVGIG (reference sequence). The CDR3 is 12 amino acids. V was trimmed by 5 bases and J by 0 bases, leaving 8 bases between them. CDR3: CAWGGVSYEQYF. The DNA of the CDR3 is TGTGCCTGGGGAGGGGTCTCCTACGAGCAGTACTTC.

V is TRBV5-1 and J is TRBJ2-3; 7 bases agree with TRBD1. The CDR3 covers 17 residues. Germline loops: CDR1 SGHRS, CDR2 YFSETQ. The trim removed 1 base at V and 5 bases at J, leaving 13 bases unmatched. The CDR3 is CASSLNPKGASGDTQYF. In nucleotides, the CDR3 is TGCGCCAGCAGCTTGAATCCTAAGGGGGCCTCGGGAGATACGCAGTATTTT.

The rearrangement uses TRBV3-1 (or the pseudogene TRBV3-2) and TRBJ2-5; D is uncertain. The CDR3 is 14 residues long. Looked up from germline, CDR1 is LGHDT and CDR2 is YNNKEL (reference sequence). The V gene lost 5 bases and the J gene lost 2 bases, with 12 bases spanning the gap. CDR3 DNA sequence: TGTGCCAGCAGCGTCCGGACGGCTCAAGAGACCCAGTACTTC. The encoded protein is CASSVRTAQETQYF.

CDR3 residues: CASSSTRQGVWQPQHF. CDR3 DNA sequence: TGTGCCAGCAGTTCCACGCGACAGGGGGTTTGGCAGCCCCAGCATTTT. V usage is TRBV6-2 or TRBV6-3 and J usage is TRBJ1-5; 9 bases match TRBD1. The CDR3 is made up of 16 amino acids. J was trimmed by 7 bases and V by 4 bases; bases with no gene match: 11. Germline CDR1 is MNHEY and CDR2 is SVGEGT.

CDR3 in DNA: TGCGCCAGCAGCACCGACAGAAACAAAAATTCACCCCTCCACTTT. Its protein product is CASSTDRNKNSPLHF. V and J are TRBV4-3 and TRBJ1-6; tentative D call: TRBD1 (5 bases). The CDR3 is made up of 15 amino acids. V lost 5 bases, J lost 7 bases, and 15 bases lay in between. From germline, CDR1 is LGHNA and CDR2 YSLEER.

This chain joins TRBV5-1 and TRBJ1-1, with D uncertain. Germline V CDR1 and CDR2: SGHRS, YFSETQ. V lost 3 bases to trimming and J lost 0 bases, with 21 bases between them. This CDR3 region has 18 residues. CDR3 loop: CASSSRERERAVNTEAFF. DNA of the CDR3: TGCGCCAGCAGCTCCCGGGAGAGGGAGAGGGCAGTGAACACTGAAGCTTTCTTT.

The V and J genes are TRBV10-2 and TRBJ2-2, with D tentatively TRBD1 (6 bases). Germline V gene data show CDR1 as WSHSY and CDR2 as SAAADI. V lost 7 bases to trimming and J lost 6 bases, with 15 bases between them. The CDR3 runs to 14 residues. This chain's CDR3 is CASTALQGSGELFF. The CDR3 nucleotides read TGCGCCAGCACCGCTCTACAGGGATCCGGGGAGCTGTTTTTT.

The gene calls are TRBV6-2 or TRBV6-3 and TRBJ1-2; no reliable D call. CDR3 length: 14 amino acids. Trimming shortened V by 0 bases and J by 4 bases, and 9 bases separated the two germline ends. CDR1 and CDR2 (germline): MNHEY, SVGEGT. Here the CDR3 reads CASSYSGSGYGYTF. The CDR3 coding sequence is TGTGCCAGCAGTTACTCCGGCAGTGGCTATGGCTACACCTTC.

The rearrangement joins TRBV7-8 to TRBJ1-5; no definite D call. Germline CDR1 and CDR2: SGHVS and FQNEAQ. CDR3 length: 16 amino acids. V lost 2 bases and J 6 bases, leaving 17 bases between the germline ends. The CDR3 loop is CASSLKREGGGQPQHF. CDR3 in DNA: TGTGCCAGCAGCTTAAAACGCGAGGGAGGTGGTCAGCCCCAGCATTTT.

For the CDR3, the DNA is TGCGCCAGCAGCTTGGCCGTCGGCAGGTTGGGTGAGCAGTTCTTC. This translates into CASSLAVGRLGEQFF. The chain uses TRBV5-1 and TRBJ2-1; D is ambiguous. There are 15 residues in the CDR3. CDR1 and CDR2 (germline): SGHRS, YFSETQ. The V and J ends lost 0 bases and 9 bases respectively, with 16 bases between them.